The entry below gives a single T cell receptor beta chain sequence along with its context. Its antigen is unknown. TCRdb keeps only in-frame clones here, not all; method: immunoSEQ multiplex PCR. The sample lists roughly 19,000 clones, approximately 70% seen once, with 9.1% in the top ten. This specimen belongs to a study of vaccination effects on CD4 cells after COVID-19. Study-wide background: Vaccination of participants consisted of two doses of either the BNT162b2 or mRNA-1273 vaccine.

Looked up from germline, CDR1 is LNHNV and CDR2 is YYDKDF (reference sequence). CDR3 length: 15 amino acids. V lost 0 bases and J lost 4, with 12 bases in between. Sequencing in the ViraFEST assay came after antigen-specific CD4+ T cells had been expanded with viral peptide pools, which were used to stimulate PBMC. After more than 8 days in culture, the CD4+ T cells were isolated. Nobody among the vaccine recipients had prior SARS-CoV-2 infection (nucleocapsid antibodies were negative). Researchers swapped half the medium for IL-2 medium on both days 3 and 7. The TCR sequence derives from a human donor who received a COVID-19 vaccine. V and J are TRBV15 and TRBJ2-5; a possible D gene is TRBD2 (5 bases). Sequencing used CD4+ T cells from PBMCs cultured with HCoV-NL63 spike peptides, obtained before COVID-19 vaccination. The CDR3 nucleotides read TGTGCCACCAGCAGAGATCGAGCTAGCCCAGAGACCCAGTACTTC. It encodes CATSRDRASPETQYF.